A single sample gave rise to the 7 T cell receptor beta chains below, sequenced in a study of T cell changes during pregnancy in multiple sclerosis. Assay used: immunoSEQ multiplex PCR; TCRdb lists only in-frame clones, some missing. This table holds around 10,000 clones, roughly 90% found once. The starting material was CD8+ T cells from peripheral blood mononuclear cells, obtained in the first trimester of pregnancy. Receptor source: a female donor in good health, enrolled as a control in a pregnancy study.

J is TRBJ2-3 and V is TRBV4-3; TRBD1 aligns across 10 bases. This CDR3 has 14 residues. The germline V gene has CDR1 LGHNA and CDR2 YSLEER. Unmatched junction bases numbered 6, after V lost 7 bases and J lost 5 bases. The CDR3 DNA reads TGCGCCAGCAAACCGGGACAGGGGATAGATACGCAGTATTTT. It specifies CASKPGQGIDTQYF.

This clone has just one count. The CDR3 region has the DNA TGTGCCAGCAGTTCTAGCGGGGGGGAGAACACCGGGGAGCTGTTTTTT. Translated: CASSSSGGENTGELFF. The V call is TRBV7-7, the J call TRBJ2-2, with 12 bases identical to TRBD2. This CDR3 is built from 16 residues. Trimming at V came to 6 bases and at J to 1 base, leaving 3 bases not matched to a gene. Germline assignment: CDR1 SSHAT and CDR2 FNYEAQ (reference sequence). The complete variable domain, with remaining parts taken from reference TRBV7-7 and TRBJ2-2, reads GAGVSQSPRYKVTKRGQDVTLRCDPISSHATLYWYQQALGQGPEFLTYFNYEAQPDKSGLPSDRFSAERPEGSISTLTIQRTEQRDSAMYRCASSSSGGENTGELFFGEGSRLTVL.

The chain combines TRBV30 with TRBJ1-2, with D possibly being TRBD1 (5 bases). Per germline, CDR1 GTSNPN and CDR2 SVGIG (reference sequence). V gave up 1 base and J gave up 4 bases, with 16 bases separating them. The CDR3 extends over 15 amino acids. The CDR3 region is CAWSGLGVSSYGYTF. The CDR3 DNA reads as TGTGCCTGGAGTGGACTAGGGGTTAGTTCCTATGGCTACACCTTC.

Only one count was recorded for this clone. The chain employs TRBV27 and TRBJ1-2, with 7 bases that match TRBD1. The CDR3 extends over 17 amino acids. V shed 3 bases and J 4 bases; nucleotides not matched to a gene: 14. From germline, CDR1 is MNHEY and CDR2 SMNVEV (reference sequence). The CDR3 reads CASSLGTPAGGVYGYTF. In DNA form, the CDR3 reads TGTGCCAGCAGTTTGGGTACCCCAGCAGGGGGTGTCTATGGCTACACCTTC.

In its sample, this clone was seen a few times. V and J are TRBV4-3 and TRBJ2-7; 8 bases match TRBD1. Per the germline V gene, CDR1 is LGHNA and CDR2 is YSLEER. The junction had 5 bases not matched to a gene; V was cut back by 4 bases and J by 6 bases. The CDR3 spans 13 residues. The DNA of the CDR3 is TGCGCCAGCAGCCCCATTACAGGGGGCGAGCAGTACTTC. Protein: CASSPITGGEQYF.

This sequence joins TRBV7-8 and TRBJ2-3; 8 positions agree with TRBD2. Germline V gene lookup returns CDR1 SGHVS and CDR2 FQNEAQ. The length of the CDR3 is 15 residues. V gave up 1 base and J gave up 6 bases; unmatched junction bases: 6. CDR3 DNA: TGTGCCAGCAGCTTAGTCGGGGGGGCCGGGGATACGCAGTATTTT. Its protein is CASSLVGGAGDTQYF.

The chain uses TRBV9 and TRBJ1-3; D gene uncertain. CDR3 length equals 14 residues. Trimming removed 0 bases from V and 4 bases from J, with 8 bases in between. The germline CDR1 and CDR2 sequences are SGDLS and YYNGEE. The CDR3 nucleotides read TGTGCCAGCAGCGTAGCCGAGGGAGGAAACACCATATATTTT. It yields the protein CASSVAEGGNTIYF.